This T cell receptor (beta chain) was documented in a study of blood T cell repertoires in COVID-19. Study-level information: Some COVID-19 samples were acute and others convalescent; all came from the United States, Italy and Spain. Sources were T cells, B-cell-depleted T cells, or PBMCs; the material itself was cDNA or gDNA.

Per the study methods: Estimation of nucleated cell counts was performed using reference gene primer amplification. Assay: immunoSEQ multiplex PCR; the TCRdb copy retains only in-frame clones and omits some. The V and J calls and clone size were taken over from that table, and D and trimming were inferred from the DNA. The table lists over 150,000 clones, 84% of them singletons. This CDR3 is 14 amino acids long. Germline V gene lookup returns CDR1 MGHRA and CDR2 YSYEKL. The V end lost 4 bases, the J end lost 9 bases, and 16 bases lay between the germline ends. Sequencing used peripheral blood. The sequence was collected from a human donor in a cohort sampled during active COVID-19. The chain is built from TRBV4-1 and TRBJ2-1; possible D gene TRBD2, 6 bases. CDR3 DNA: TGCGCCAGCAGCCCGGAAGCCTCCGGGAGTGAGCAGTTCTTC. Residues: CASSPEASGSEQFF.